Below are 13 T cell receptor beta chains sequenced from a single sample in a study of blood T cell repertoires in COVID-19. Profiling relied on immunoSEQ multiplex PCR, and the TCRdb table lists in-frame clones only, not all of them. The sample consists of about 59,000 clones, around 86% of them appearing once. Sequenced: peripheral blood. The receptor source for this set is a woman older than 75 with acute or convalescent COVID-19.

The chain recombines TRBV28 with TRBJ2-3, with a tentative D call TRBD2 (6 bases). The CDR3 has 16 residues. Trimming pared 3 bases from V and 0 bases from J, leaving 13 bases between. Germline V gene lookup returns CDR1 MDHEN and CDR2 SYDVKM. CDR3 region: CASSFQLAVSTDTQYF. CDR3 coding DNA: TGTGCCAGCAGTTTCCAACTAGCAGTAAGCACAGATACGCAGTATTTT.

This clone was found once. The chain links TRBV29-1 to TRBJ1-5; D may be TRBD1 (5 bases). This CDR3 spans 13 amino acids. With 4 bases removed from V and 7 bases from J, the gap between germline ends came to 14 bases. Germline loops: CDR1 SQVTM, CDR2 ANQGSEA. DNA of the CDR3: TGCAGCGTTGTCGAAGGGTCAGGGCAGCCCCAGCATTTT. The encoded protein is CSVVEGSGQPQHF.

This clone occurred a few times. The chain combines TRBV28 with TRBJ1-4; a possible D gene is TRBD1 (6 bases). V shed 5 bases and J shed 6 bases, with 16 bases lying between them. The CDR3 loop spans 15 amino acids. Germline-derived CDR1 and CDR2 are MDHEN and SYDVKM. Here the CDR3 DNA reads TGTGCCAGCAGTCGCGGGGGGGGCGGTTATGAAAAACTGTTTTTT. Protein sequence: CASSRGGGGYEKLFF.

The chain uses TRBV19 and TRBJ2-2, with a possible D match to TRBD1 (6 bases). Trimming pared 6 bases from V and 0 bases from J, leaving 11 bases between. The CDR3 is 15 residues long. The germline V gene encodes CDR1 LNHDA and CDR2 SQIVND (reference sequence). The CDR3 nucleotides are TGTGCCAGTAGAACCGGACAGCCGAACACCGGGGAGCTGTTTTTT. Translation gives CASRTGQPNTGELFF. Combining the CDR3 with reference TRBV19 and TRBJ2-2 gives the whole variable domain DGGITQSPKYLFRKEGQNVTLSCEQNLNHDAMYWYRQDPGQGLRLIYYSQIVNDFQKGDIAEGYSVSREKKESFPLTVTSAQKNPTAFYLCASRTGQPNTGELFFGEGSRLTVL.

J is TRBJ1-5 and V is TRBV19; TRBD1 agrees at 7 bases. V shed 9 bases, J shed 5 bases, and the junction held 13 bases outside the gene matches. The germline gives CDR1 LNHDA, CDR2 SQIVND (reference sequence). The CDR3 has 15 amino acids. The CDR3 bases are TGTGCCAGCTCGGACGGACAGGACGTTTATCAGCCCCAGCATTTT. Translated, it gives CASSDGQDVYQPQHF.

The chain uses TRBV9 and TRBJ1-2; no clear D. Germline V gene data show CDR1 as SGDLS and CDR2 as YYNGEE. The CDR3 contains 14 residues. V lost 4 bases to trimming and J lost 4 bases, with 14 bases between them. CDR3 amino acids: CASSSRGRGYGYTF. DNA of the CDR3: TGTGCCAGCAGCTCCCGAGGCCGGGGCTATGGCTACACCTTC.

This chain connects TRBV19 to TRBJ2-2, with a possible D match to TRBD2 (5 bases). The V gene lost 7 bases and the J gene lost 2 bases, with 14 bases spanning the gap. CDR3 length equals 15 residues. CDR1 LNHDA and CDR2 SQIVND come from the germline V gene (reference sequence). In nucleotides, the CDR3 is TGTGCCAGTACCCCGGGGTCGACCAACACCGGGGAGCTGTTTTTT. This encodes CASTPGSTNTGELFF.

The genes are TRBV11-2 and TRBJ2-7; 8 bases fit TRBD1. J gave up 5 bases and V 0 bases, and 6 bases lay outside the gene matches. CDR3 length: 15 residues. Germline CDR1 is SGHAT and CDR2 is FQNNGV. CDR3 protein: CASSLDRTGLDEQYF. The CDR3 DNA sequence: TGTGCCAGCAGCTTAGATCGGACAGGGTTGGACGAGCAGTACTTC.

The chain combines TRBV5-6 with TRBJ2-2, with D possibly being TRBD2 (6 bases). Germline V gene lookup returns CDR1 SGHDT and CDR2 YYEEEE. This CDR3 spans 15 amino acids. Trimming pared 2 bases from V and 0 bases from J, leaving 8 bases between. The CDR3 protein is CASSFSGANTGELFF. The CDR3 bases are TGTGCCAGCAGCTTCTCGGGAGCGAACACCGGGGAGCTGTTTTTT.

V usage is TRBV24-1 and J usage is TRBJ1-3, with D uncertain. Per the germline V gene, CDR1 is KGHDR and CDR2 is SFDVKD. The CDR3 is 15 residues long. Trimming shortened V by 8 bases and J by 0 bases, and 13 bases separated the two germline ends. Written as DNA, the CDR3 is TGTGCCACCAATTTTAGTCCTTACTCTGGAAACACCATATATTTT. As protein: CATNFSPYSGNTIYF.

This sequence joins TRBV6-5 and TRBJ1-4; TRBD1 matches at 8 bases. This CDR3 has 13 amino acids. V lost 6 bases and J lost 5; bases outside the gene matches: 2. Germline loops: CDR1 MNHEY, CDR2 SVGAGI. The CDR3 region is CASSRGPNEKLFF. The CDR3 DNA is TGTGCCAGCAGCAGGGGGCCAAATGAAAAACTGTTTTTT.

The chain has TRBV3-1 (or the pseudogene TRBV3-2) and TRBJ1-5; D is uncertain. The CDR3 sequence is 13 residues long. Germline lookup yields CDR1 LGHDT and CDR2 YNNKEL (reference sequence). Trimming pared 0 bases from V and 6 bases from J, leaving 6 bases between. The CDR3 nucleotides read TGTGCCAGCAGCCAAGATCATTTTCAGCCCCAGCATTTT. Its translation is CASSQDHFQPQHF.

The genes are TRBV11-2 and TRBJ2-2; D not certain. V was pared by 1 base and J by 0 bases, with 6 bases between. The CDR3 spans 15 residues. The germline gives CDR1 SGHAT, CDR2 FQNNGV. CDR3 amino acids: CASSLVLANTGELFF. The CDR3 DNA is TGTGCCAGCAGCTTAGTCCTAGCGAACACCGGGGAGCTGTTTTTT.